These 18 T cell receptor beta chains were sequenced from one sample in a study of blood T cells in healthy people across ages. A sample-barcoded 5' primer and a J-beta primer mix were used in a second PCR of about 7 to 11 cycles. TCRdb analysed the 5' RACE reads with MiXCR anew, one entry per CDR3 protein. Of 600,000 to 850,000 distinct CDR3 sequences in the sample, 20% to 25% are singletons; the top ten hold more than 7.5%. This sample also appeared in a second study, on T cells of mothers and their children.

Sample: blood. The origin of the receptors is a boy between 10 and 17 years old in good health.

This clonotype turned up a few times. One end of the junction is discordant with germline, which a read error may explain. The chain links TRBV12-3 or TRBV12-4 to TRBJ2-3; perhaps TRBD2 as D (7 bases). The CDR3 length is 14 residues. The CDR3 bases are TGTGCCAGCATCACTGGGGGGGGGGCAGATGCGCAGTATTTT. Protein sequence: CASITGGGADAQYF.

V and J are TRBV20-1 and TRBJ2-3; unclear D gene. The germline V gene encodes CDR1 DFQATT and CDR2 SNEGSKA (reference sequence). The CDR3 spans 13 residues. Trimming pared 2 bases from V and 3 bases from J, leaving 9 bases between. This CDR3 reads CSARTLQTDTQYF. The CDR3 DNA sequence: TGCAGTGCTAGAACCCTACAGACAGATACGCAGTATTTT.

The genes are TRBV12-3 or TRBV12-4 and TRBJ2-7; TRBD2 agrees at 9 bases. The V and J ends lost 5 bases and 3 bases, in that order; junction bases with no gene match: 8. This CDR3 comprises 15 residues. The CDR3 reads CASSLQREADYEQYF. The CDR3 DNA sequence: TGTGCCAGCAGTCTCCAGCGGGAGGCAGACTACGAGCAGTACTTC.

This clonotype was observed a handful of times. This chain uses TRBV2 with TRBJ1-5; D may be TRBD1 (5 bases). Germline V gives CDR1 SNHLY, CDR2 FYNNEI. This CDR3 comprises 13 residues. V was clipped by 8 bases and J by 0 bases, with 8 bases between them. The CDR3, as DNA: TGTGCCAGCGGGGACGGTAGCAATCAGCCCCAGCATTTT. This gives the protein CASGDGSNQPQHF.

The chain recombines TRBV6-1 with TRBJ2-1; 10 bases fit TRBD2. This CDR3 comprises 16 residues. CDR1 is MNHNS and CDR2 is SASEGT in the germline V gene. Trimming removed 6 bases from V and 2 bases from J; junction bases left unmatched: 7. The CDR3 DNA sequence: TGTGCCAGCAGGAAAGGGACTAGCGAGACCTACAATGAGCAGTTCTTC. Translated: CASRKGTSETYNEQFF.

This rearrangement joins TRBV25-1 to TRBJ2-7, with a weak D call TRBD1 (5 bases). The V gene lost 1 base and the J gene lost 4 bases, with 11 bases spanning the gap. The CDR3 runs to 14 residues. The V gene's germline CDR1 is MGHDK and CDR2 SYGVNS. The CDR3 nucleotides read TGTGCCAGCAGTGAATCTTTGCAGGGATACGAGCAGTACTTC. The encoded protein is CASSESLQGYEQYF.

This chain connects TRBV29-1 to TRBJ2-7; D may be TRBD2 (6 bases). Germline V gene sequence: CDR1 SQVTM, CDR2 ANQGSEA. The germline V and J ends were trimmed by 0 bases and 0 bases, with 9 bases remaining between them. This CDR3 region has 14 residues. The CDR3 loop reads CSVEDGTGSYEQYF. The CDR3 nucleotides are TGCAGCGTTGAAGACGGGACTGGCTCCTACGAGCAGTACTTC.

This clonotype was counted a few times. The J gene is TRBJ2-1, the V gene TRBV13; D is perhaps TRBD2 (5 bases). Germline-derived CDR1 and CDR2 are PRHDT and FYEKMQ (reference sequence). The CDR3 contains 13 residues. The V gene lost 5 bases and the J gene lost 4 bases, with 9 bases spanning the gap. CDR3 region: CASSPLGYNEQFF. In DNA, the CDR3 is TGTGCCAGCAGCCCACTAGGGTACAATGAGCAGTTCTTC.

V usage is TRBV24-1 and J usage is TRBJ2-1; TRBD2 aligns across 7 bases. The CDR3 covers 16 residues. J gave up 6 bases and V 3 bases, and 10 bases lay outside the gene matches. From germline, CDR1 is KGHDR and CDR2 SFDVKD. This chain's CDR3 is CATSDPPPGGGNEQFF. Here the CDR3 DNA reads TGTGCCACCAGTGATCCGCCACCGGGAGGAGGCAATGAGCAGTTCTTC.

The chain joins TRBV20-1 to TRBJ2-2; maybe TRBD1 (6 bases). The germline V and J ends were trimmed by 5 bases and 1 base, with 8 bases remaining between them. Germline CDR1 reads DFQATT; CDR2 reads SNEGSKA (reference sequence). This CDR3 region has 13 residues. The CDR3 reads CSAQDRNTGELFF. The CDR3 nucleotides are TGCAGTGCTCAGGACAGGAACACCGGGGAGCTGTTTTTT.

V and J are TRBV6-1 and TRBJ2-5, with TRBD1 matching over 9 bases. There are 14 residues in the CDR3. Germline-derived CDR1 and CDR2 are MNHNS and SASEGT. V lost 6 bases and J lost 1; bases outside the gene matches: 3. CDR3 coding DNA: TGTGCCAGCAGACAGGGGGCTGCCCAAGAGACCCAGTACTTC. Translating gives CASRQGAAQETQYF.

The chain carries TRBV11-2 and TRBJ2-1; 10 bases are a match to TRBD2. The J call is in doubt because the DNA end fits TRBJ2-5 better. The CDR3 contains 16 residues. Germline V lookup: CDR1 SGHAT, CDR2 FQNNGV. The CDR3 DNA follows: TGTGCCAGCAGCTTATTTGCTAGCGGGAGCGAAGAGACCCAGTACTTC. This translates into CASSLFASGSEETQYF.

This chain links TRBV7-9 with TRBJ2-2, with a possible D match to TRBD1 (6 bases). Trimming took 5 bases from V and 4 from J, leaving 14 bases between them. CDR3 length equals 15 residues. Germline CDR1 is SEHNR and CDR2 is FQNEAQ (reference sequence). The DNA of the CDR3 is TGTGCCAGCAGCCACGGACAGACGATCACCGGGGAGCTGTTTTTT. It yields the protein CASSHGQTITGELFF. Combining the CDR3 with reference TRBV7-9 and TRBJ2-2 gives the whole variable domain DTGVSQNPRHKITKRGQNVTFRCDPISEHNRLYWYRQTLGQGPEFLTYFQNEAQLEKSRLLSDRFSAERPKGSFSTLEIQRTEQGDSAMYLCASSHGQTITGELFFGEGSRLTVL.

The CDR3 spells CASSEPTGYYGYTF. The CDR3 DNA reads as TGTGCCAGCAGTGAACCGACAGGGTACTATGGCTACACCTTC. The chain employs TRBV6-1 and TRBJ1-2, with 7 bases lining up with TRBD1. The ends lost 2 bases at V and 3 bases at J; junction bases unmatched: 3. Per germline, CDR1 MNHNS and CDR2 SASEGT. The CDR3 has 14 amino acids.

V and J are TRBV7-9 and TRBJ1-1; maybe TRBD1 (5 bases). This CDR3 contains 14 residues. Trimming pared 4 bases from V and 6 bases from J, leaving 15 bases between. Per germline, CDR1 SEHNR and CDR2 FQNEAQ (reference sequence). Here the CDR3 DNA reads TGTGCCAGCAGCTCAGGGCCCTTGGGGTCTGAAGCTTTCTTT. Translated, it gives CASSSGPLGSEAFF.

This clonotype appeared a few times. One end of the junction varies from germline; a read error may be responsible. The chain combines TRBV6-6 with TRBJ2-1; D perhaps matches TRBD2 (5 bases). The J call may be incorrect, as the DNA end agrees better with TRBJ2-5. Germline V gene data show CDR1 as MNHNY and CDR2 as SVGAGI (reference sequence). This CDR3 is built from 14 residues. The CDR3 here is CASSYTGKQGTQYF. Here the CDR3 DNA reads TGTGCCAGCAGTTACACGGGGAAACAAGGGACCCAGTACTTC.

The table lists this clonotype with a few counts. CDR3 sequence (DNA): TGTGCCAGCAGTTACGAGCCAGGTACTCATGGCTACACCTTC. This translates into CASSYEPGTHGYTF. The chain has TRBV6-5 and TRBJ1-2, with no clear D. V was shortened by 2 bases and J by 6 bases, with 13 bases between the two germline ends. The CDR3 covers 14 residues. Per the germline V gene, CDR1 is MNHEY and CDR2 is SVGAGI.

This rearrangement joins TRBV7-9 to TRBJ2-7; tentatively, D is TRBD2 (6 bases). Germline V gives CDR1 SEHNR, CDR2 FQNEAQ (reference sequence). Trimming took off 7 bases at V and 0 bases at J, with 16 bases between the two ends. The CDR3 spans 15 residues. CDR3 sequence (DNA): TGTGCCAGCACCGAGGGCGGGAAGAGCTCCTACGAGCAGTACTTC. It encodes CASTEGGKSSYEQYF. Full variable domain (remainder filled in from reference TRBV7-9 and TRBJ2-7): DTGVSQNPRHKITKRGQNVTFRCDPISEHNRLYWYRQTLGQGPEFLTYFQNEAQLEKSRLLSDRFSAERPKGSFSTLEIQRTEQGDSAMYLCASTEGGKSSYEQYFGPGTRLTVT.